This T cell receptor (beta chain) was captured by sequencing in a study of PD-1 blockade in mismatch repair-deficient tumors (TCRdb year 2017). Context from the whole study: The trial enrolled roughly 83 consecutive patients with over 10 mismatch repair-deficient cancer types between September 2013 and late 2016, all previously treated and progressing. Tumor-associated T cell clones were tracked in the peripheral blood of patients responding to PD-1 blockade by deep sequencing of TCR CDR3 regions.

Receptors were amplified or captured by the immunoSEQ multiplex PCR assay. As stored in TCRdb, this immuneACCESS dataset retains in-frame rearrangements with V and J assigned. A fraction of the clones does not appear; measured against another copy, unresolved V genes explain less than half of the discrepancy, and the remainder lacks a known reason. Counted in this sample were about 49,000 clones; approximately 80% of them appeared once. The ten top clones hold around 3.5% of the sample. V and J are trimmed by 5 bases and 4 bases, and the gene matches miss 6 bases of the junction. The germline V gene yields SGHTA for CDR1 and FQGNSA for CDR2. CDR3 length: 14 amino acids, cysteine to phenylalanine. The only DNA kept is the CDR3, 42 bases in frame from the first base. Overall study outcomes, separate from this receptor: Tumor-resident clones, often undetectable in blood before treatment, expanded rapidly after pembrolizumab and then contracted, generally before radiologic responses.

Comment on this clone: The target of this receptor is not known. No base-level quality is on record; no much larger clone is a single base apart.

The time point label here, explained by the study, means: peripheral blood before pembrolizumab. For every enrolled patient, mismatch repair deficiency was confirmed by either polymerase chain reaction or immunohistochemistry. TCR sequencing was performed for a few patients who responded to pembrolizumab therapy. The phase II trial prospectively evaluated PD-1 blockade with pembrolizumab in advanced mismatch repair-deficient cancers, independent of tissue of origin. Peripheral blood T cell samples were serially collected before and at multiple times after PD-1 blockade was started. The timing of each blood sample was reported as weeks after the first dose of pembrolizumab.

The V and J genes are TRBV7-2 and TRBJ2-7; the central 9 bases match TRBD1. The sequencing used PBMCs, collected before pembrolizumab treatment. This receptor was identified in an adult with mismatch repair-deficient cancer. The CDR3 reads CASSRDRVTYEQYF. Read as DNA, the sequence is TGTGCCAGCAGCCGGGACAGGGTTACGTACGAGCAGTACTTC.